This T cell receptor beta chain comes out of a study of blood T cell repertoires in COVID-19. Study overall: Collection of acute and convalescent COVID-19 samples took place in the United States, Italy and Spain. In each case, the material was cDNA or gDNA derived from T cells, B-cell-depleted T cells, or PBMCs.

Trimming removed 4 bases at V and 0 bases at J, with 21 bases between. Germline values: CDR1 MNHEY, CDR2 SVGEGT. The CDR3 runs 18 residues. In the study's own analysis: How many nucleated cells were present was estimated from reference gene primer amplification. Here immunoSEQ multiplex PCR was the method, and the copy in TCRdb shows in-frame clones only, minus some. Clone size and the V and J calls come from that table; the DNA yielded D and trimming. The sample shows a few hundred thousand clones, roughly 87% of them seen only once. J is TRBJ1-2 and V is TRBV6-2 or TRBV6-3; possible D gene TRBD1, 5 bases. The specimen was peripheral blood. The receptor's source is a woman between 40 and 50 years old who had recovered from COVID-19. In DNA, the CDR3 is TGTGCCAGCAGTTCTTTGACCTGGTCAAAGGGGTCTAACTATGGCTACACCTTC. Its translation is CASSSLTWSKGSNYGYTF.